Listed here are 8 T cell receptor beta chains from one sample, sequenced in a study of cytomegalovirus exposure and HLA in healthy donors. Sequenced by immunoSEQ multiplex PCR; TCRdb stores in-frame clones only, minus some. The data contain about 56,000 clones, approximately 93% of them singletons. The sample was PBMCs. The receptors derive from a woman in her late teens or twenties in good health and CMV-seropositive.

The chain combines TRBV25-1 with TRBJ1-1; 11 bases map to TRBD1. The CDR3 totals 14 residues. Germline loops: CDR1 MGHDK, CDR2 SYGVNS. The ends lost 4 bases at V and 10 bases at J; junction bases unmatched: 8. The CDR3 loop reads CASSVGQGALRAFF. The CDR3 coding sequence is TGTGCCAGCAGTGTAGGACAGGGGGCCCTTCGAGCTTTCTTT.

V gene TRBV11-3 combines with J gene TRBJ2-3; tentative D call: TRBD2 (6 bases). Germline CDR1 reads SGHNT; CDR2 reads YENEEA. CDR3 size: 14 residues. Trimming removed 1 base from V and 2 bases from J, with 7 bases in between. CDR3 sequence (DNA): TGTGCCAGCAGCTTAGGGGGGGACACAGATACGCAGTATTTT. Protein sequence: CASSLGGDTDTQYF. The full variable domain, in which reference TRBV11-3 and TRBJ2-3 provide the parts outside the CDR3, is EAGVVQSPRYKIIEKKQPVAFWCNPISGHNTLYWYLQNLGQGPELLIRYENEEAVDDSQLPKDRFSAERLKGVDSTLKIQPAELGDSAVYLCASSLGGDTDTQYFGPGTRLTVL.

This chain joins TRBV5-6 and TRBJ2-1; TRBD1 is a possible D gene (7 bases). Germline V gives CDR1 SGHDT, CDR2 YYEEEE. V was clipped by 4 bases and J by 5 bases, with 16 bases between them. CDR3 length equals 15 residues. CDR3 bases: TGTGCCAGCAGCCCCGGGGGCAGGGGGAACAATGAGCAGTTCTTC. Encoded protein: CASSPGGRGNNEQFF.

The V and J genes are TRBV7-2 and TRBJ2-1; the match to TRBD1 covers 8 bases. The CDR3 has 13 amino acids. The junction had 5 bases not matched to a gene; V was cut back by 6 bases and J by 7 bases. CDR1 SGHTA and CDR2 FQGNSA come from the germline V gene. Here the CDR3 DNA reads TGTGCCAGCAGGCGACAGGGGTGGAATGAGCAGTTCTTC. It encodes CASRRQGWNEQFF. Based on the CDR3 plus reference TRBV7-2 and TRBJ2-1, the full variable domain is GAGVSQSPSNKVTEKGKDVELRCDPISGHTALYWYRQSLGQGLEFLIYFQGNSAPDKSGLPSDRFSAERTGGSVSTLTIQRTQQEDSAVYLCASRRQGWNEQFFGPGTRLTVL.

This chain links TRBV2 with TRBJ1-1; D perhaps matches TRBD1 (6 bases). This CDR3 comprises 14 residues. The germline V gene encodes CDR1 SNHLY and CDR2 FYNNEI. Trimming cost V 4 bases and J 2 bases, with 11 bases left between them. CDR3 protein: CASSVGTINTEAFF. In DNA, the CDR3 is TGTGCCAGCAGTGTAGGGACAATCAACACTGAAGCTTTCTTT.

This chain links TRBV28 with TRBJ1-5; the D gene is possibly TRBD1 (5 bases). Trimming left V 2 bases short and J 7 bases short, with 27 bases between. CDR3 size: 19 residues. In germline, CDR1 is MDHEN, CDR2 SYDVKM. The CDR3 DNA sequence: TGTGCCAGCAGTTTAGGGGCAGGGAAGATGGGTGAAAGGGGACAGCCCCAGCATTTT. Encoded protein: CASSLGAGKMGERGQPQHF.

The V gene is TRBV10-3, the J gene TRBJ1-1; no reliable D call. Germline assignment: CDR1 ENHRY and CDR2 SYGVKD. With 0 bases removed from V and 4 bases from J, the gap between germline ends came to 9 bases. This CDR3 comprises 14 residues. The CDR3 is CAISESSPSTEAFF. CDR3 sequence (DNA): TGTGCCATCAGTGAGTCGTCTCCGAGCACTGAAGCTTTCTTT.

This sequence joins TRBV4-3 and TRBJ1-2; D not resolved. Germline V CDR1 and CDR2: LGHNA, YSLEER. CDR3 size: 15 residues. V was clipped by 0 bases and J by 0 bases, with 8 bases between them. The CDR3 bases are TGCGCCAGCAGCCAAGAGTCCAGGCCTAACTATGGCTACACCTTC. Translation: CASSQESRPNYGYTF.